This T cell receptor (beta chain) stems from a study of prognosis after radiotherapy for stage I lung cancer (dated by TCRdb to the early 2020s). Study-wide context: Roughly 20 stage I NSCLC patients were enrolled in Nanjing, China, between 2018 and early 2019. After SBRT, distant metastases developed in about 20% of the 19 patients at a median of about seven months, while the remaining 15 patients had no significant progression. Ages in the cohort of approximately 14 men and about 6 women ranged from roughly 50 to 90 years, with a median of 74. No patient received concurrent therapy alongside SBRT. SBRT was delivered in 3 to 5 fractions with a biologically effective dose of at least 100 Gy, and image-guided IMRT or VMAT was used for delivery. Every patient was deemed medically inoperable, roughly eleven because of comorbidities and more than five because they refused surgery. Four or five patients had oligometastatic NSCLC after their primary tumor was surgically resected, and about 15 patients had newly diagnosed primary stage I lung tumors. The study took one blood sample before SBRT and one after SBRT from each of roughly 19 patients and sequenced all 40 or so samples. Squamous cell carcinoma histology was identified in six or seven patients, and adenocarcinoma histology was identified in under 15 patients. The study profiled peripheral blood TCR beta repertoires from stage I NSCLC patients before and after stereotactic body radiotherapy and related them to distant failure.

From cysteine to phenylalanine, the CDR3 is 13 amino acids long. Kept here is only the CDR3 DNA, which spans 39 bases and is read in frame from base 1. CDR1 and CDR2, looked up from the germline V gene (reference sequence), are MNHEY and SMNVEV. V is clipped by 6 bases and J by 1 base, and the sequence between their germline boundaries is 10 bases long. What the study reported, not specific to this receptor: Whether the expanded TCR clones were tumor-specific was not determined. Limitations of the study included a small cohort and short follow-up, and the study findings need independent validation. Differences in TRBV and TRBJ usage frequencies by metastasis status were reportedly observed in two V genes at baseline and in 8 to 10 V and two J genes after SBRT. No adjustment for multiple comparisons was applied to any of the reported P values. Post-SBRT Shannon entropy and its change from baseline were lower in patients who developed distant metastases; baseline Shannon entropy was not associated with metastases. A decrease in unique TCR clone counts was observed after SBRT (median 10,088 before versus more than 6,000 after; Wilcoxon paired P=0.011).

Comment on this clonotype: Its antigen target is currently unknown. The sample holds no much larger clone one base away, and base qualities are not on file.

Two rounds of multiplex PCR on genomic DNA were used to amplify the TCR beta CDR3 region. The first PCR round used primers specific to each TRBV and TRBJ gene, and the primer sequences were filed in Chinese patent CN105087789A. Universal primers were used in the second round of PCR. The Roche High Pure PCR Template Preparation Kit was used to extract genomic DNA from frozen PBMCs. Libraries were sequenced paired-end with 151 bp reads on an Illumina HiSeq 3000. Processing in the source paper ran as follows. Raw reads lacking the multiplex PCR primer sequences were removed with CutAdapt. High-quality paired reads were merged into contigs with PEAR. TRB V, D and J gene segments were assigned to each contig with MiXCR by alignment to reference sequences. CDR3 sequences were clustered by base quality and sequence similarity to remove sequencing errors. Shannon entropy, normalized by the natural log of the productive TCR sequence number, served as the measure of diversity. Clonality was computed as one minus the ratio of Shannon entropy to the natural log of the number of unique clonotypes. The Youden index of ROC curves was used to select progression-free survival cut-offs for repertoire metrics, and analyses were performed in R 3.5.3. TCRdb ran its own pipeline on the public reads, namely fastp trimming at Q25 and MiXCR clone calling, and kept in-frame beta chains. Merged by CDR3 protein, the rows form single entries marked with the most common genes and DNA. The V and J calls were not made by the authors but by TCRdb's processing. The sample table holds around 12,000 distinct CDR3 sequences, of which roughly 40% were seen once. The ten largest account for 40% of the sample.

All patients had node-negative disease on CT and PET/CT, and none had a history of other malignancies or prior chemotherapy or radiotherapy. At each of two time points, around 6 milliliters of peripheral venous blood were collected into EDTA tubes. Ficoll-Paque Plus density-gradient centrifugation was used to isolate PBMCs. Immediately after collection, samples were stored at -80 degrees C until analysis. Recombination linked TRBV27 to TRBJ2-7, with the D gene too uncertain to name. This clonotype was sampled from a donor at least 50 years old with non-small cell lung cancer. The sample in question was PBMCs, obtained before or after stereotactic body radiation therapy (not recorded which). The CDR3 protein: CASRGYESYEQYF. The nucleotide sequence reads as follows: TGTGCCAGCAGGGGGTATGAGTCCTACGAGCAGTACTTC.